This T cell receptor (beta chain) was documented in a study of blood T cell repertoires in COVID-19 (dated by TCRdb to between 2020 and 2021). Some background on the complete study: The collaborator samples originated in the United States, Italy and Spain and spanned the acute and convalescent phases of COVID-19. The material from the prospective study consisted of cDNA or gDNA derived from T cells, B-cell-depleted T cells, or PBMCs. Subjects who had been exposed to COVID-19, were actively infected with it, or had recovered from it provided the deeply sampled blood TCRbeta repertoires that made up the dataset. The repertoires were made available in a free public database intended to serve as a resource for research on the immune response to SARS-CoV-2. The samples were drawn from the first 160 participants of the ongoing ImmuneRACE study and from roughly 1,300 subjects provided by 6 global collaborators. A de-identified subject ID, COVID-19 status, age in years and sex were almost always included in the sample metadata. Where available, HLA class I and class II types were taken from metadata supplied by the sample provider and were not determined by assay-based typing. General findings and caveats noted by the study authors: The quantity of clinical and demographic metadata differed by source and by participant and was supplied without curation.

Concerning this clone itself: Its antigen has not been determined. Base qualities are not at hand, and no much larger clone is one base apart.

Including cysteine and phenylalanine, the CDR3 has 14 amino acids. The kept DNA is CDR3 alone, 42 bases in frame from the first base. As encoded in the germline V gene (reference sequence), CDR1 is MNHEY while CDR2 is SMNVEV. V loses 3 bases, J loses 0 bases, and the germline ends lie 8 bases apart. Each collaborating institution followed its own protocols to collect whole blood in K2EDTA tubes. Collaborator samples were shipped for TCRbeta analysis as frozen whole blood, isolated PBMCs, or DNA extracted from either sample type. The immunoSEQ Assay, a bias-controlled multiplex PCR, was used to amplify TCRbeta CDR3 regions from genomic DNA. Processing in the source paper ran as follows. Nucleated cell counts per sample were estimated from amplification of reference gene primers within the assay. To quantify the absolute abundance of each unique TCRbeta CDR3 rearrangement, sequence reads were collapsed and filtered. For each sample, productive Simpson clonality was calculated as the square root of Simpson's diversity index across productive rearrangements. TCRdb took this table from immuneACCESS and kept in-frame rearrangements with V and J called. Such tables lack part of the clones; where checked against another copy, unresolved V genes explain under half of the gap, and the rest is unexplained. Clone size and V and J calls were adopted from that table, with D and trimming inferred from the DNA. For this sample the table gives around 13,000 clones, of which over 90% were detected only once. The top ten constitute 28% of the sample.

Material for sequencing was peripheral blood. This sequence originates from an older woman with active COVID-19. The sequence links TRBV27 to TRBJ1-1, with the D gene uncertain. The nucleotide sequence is TGTGCCAGCAGTTTCTCCAGATTGAACACTGAAGCTTTCTTT. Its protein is CASSFSRLNTEAFF.